The 19 T cell receptor beta chains given below trace back to one sample, sequenced in a study of T cell responses to AZD1222 COVID-19 vaccine. TCRdb keeps only in-frame clones here, not all; method: immunoSEQ multiplex PCR. The repertoire holds under 150,000 clones, with about nine tenths as singletons. The material sequenced was peripheral blood, taken on day 0 of AZD1222 vaccination. The origin of the receptors is an adult in good health.

The chain joins TRBV5-6 to TRBJ1-2, with 10 bases lining up with TRBD1. Germline V lookup: CDR1 SGHDT, CDR2 YYEEEE. CDR3 length: 15 residues. J lost 8 bases, V lost 0 bases, and 7 bases had no gene match. This chain's CDR3 is CASSLGLTGGEGYTF. The CDR3 DNA sequence: TGTGCCAGCAGCTTGGGCCTGACAGGGGGCGAAGGCTACACCTTC.

V is TRBV6-5 and J is TRBJ1-2; weak D call: TRBD1 (5 bases). Germline loops: CDR1 MNHEY, CDR2 SVGAGI. The V end lost 6 bases, the J end lost 2 bases, and 10 bases lay between the germline ends. The CDR3 has 13 residues. This chain's CDR3 is CASRNGGNYGYTF. CDR3 nucleotide sequence: TGTGCCAGCAGGAATGGGGGGAACTATGGCTACACCTTC.

The chain is built from TRBV24-1 and TRBJ1-5; TRBD1 matches at 7 bases. CDR3 size: 14 residues. The germline gives CDR1 KGHDR, CDR2 SFDVKD. Trimming removed 6 bases from V and 4 bases from J; junction bases left unmatched: 5. CDR3 nucleotides: TGTGCCACCAGTCACCGGGACAGAAATCAGCCCCAGCATTTT. Protein: CATSHRDRNQPQHF.

This chain joins TRBV3-1 (or the pseudogene TRBV3-2) and TRBJ1-2; possible D gene TRBD1, 5 bases. CDR1 is LGHDT and CDR2 is YNNKEL in the germline V gene (reference sequence). The CDR3 is 16 amino acids. Trimming stripped 3 bases from V and 8 bases from J, with 22 bases between. CDR3 sequence (DNA): TGTGCCAGCAGCCAGGGGACCCCGCAGTGGTCGCGGGGCTACACCTTC. As protein: CASSQGTPQWSRGYTF.

The CDR3 reads CAWSLVYEQYF. The CDR3 coding sequence is TGTGCCTGGAGTCTTGTGTACGAGCAGTACTTC. This chain uses TRBV30 with TRBJ2-7; no clear D gene. V gave up 2 bases and J gave up 4 bases, with 6 bases separating them. This CDR3 is built from 11 residues. Germline CDR1 and CDR2: GTSNPN and SVGIG (reference sequence). The full variable domain, with the rest looked up from reference TRBV30 and TRBJ2-7, is SQTIHQWPATLVQPVGSPLSLECTVEGTSNPNLYWYRQAAGRGLQLLFYSVGIGQISSEVPQNLSASRPQDRQFILSSKKLLLSDSGFYLCAWSLVYEQYFGPGTRLTVT.

The chain uses TRBV3-1 (or the pseudogene TRBV3-2) and TRBJ2-1; D possibly corresponds to TRBD2 (7 bases). The CDR3 sequence is 16 residues long. V was shortened by 1 base and J by 3 bases, with 13 bases between the two germline ends. Germline V gives CDR1 LGHDT, CDR2 YNNKEL (reference sequence). The CDR3 spells CASSQGGGLNYNEQFF. DNA for the CDR3: TGTGCCAGCAGCCAAGGGGGGGGCCTCAACTACAATGAGCAGTTCTTC.

The CDR3 here is CASSFPDGNSNQPQHF. The CDR3 coding sequence is TGTGCCAGTAGTTTCCCGGACGGGAACAGCAATCAGCCCCAGCATTTT. The V gene is TRBV19, the J gene TRBJ1-5, with D unresolved. CDR3 length: 16 residues. Per germline, CDR1 LNHDA and CDR2 SQIVND (reference sequence). Trimming removed 5 bases at V and 1 base at J, with 15 bases between. The variable domain in full, completed from reference TRBV19 and TRBJ1-5, reads DGGITQSPKYLFRKEGQNVTLSCEQNLNHDAMYWYRQDPGQGLRLIYYSQIVNDFQKGDIAEGYSVSREKKESFPLTVTSAQKNPTAFYLCASSFPDGNSNQPQHFGDGTRLSIL.

The rearrangement links TRBV6-1 to TRBJ2-5; D is tentatively TRBD1 or TRBD2 (5 bases each). With 2 bases removed from V and 8 bases from J, the gap between germline ends came to 15 bases. Germline CDR1 reads MNHNS; CDR2 reads SASEGT. CDR3 length: 14 residues. CDR3 bases: TGTGCCAGCAGTGAAAGCCGGGACCGAGGTACCCAGTACTTC. As protein: CASSESRDRGTQYF.

Only a few counts were recorded for this clone. The chain combines TRBV30 with TRBJ1-4, with unresolved D. The V and J ends lost 2 bases and 6 bases respectively, with 7 bases between them. The CDR3 is 12 residues long. CDR1 and CDR2 from the germline V gene are GTSNPN and SVGIG (reference sequence). CDR3 amino acids: CAWSQGHEKLFF. For the CDR3, the DNA is TGTGCCTGGAGTCAAGGGCATGAAAAACTGTTTTTT.

This chain connects TRBV5-1 to TRBJ2-5; D is ambiguous. The CDR3 is 16 residues long. V lost 2 bases, J lost 2 bases, and 16 bases lay in between. Germline-derived CDR1 and CDR2 are SGHRS and YFSETQ. CDR3 DNA: TGCGCCAGCAGCTTCTCGTCAGGCAAAAAACAAGAGACCCAGTACTTC. Protein product: CASSFSSGKKQETQYF.

The genes are TRBV18 and TRBJ1-1; D is ambiguous. The CDR3 has 13 amino acids. Germline CDR1 and CDR2: KGHSH and LQKENI. V lost 5 bases to trimming and J lost 0 bases, with 7 bases between them. The CDR3 DNA is TGTGCCAGCTCAGGTAGGGTGAACACTGAAGCTTTCTTT. It codes for CASSGRVNTEAFF.

The V call is TRBV25-1, the J call TRBJ2-7, with D possibly matching TRBD2 (6 bases). This CDR3 has 14 amino acids. V was trimmed by 4 bases and J by 3 bases, leaving 13 bases between them. Germline V gene data show CDR1 as MGHDK and CDR2 as SYGVNS. The chain's CDR3 is CASSARDGGYEQYF. Here the CDR3 DNA reads TGTGCCAGCAGTGCGCGGGACGGCGGCTACGAGCAGTACTTC.

The chain uses TRBV4-1 and TRBJ1-2; D may be TRBD1 (5 bases). The CDR3 loop spans 16 amino acids. V was shortened by 3 bases and J by 4 bases, with 18 bases between the two germline ends. CDR1 is MGHRA, CDR2 YSYEKL, per germline. The CDR3 loop reads CASSQSFGTDGYGYTF. The CDR3 bases are TGCGCCAGCAGCCAGTCGTTCGGGACCGACGGCTATGGCTACACCTTC.

The V call is TRBV3-1 (or the pseudogene TRBV3-2), the J call TRBJ1-2, with D uncertain. V shed 4 bases and J shed 3 bases, with 27 bases lying between them. There are 19 residues in the CDR3. Germline V gene lookup returns CDR1 LGHDT and CDR2 YNNKEL (reference sequence). The DNA of the CDR3 is TGTGCCAGCAGCCCCGCAGATTTTTGGACCGGGGATTCGGACTATGGCTACACCTTC. Amino acid sequence: CASSPADFWTGDSDYGYTF.

The CDR3 loop reads CATSPGLAGDFYEQYF. CDR3 coding DNA: TGTGCCACCAGCCCGGGACTAGCGGGAGACTTCTACGAGCAGTACTTC. V usage is TRBV24-1 and J usage is TRBJ2-7, with 14 bases that match TRBD2. This CDR3 region has 16 residues. V gave up 7 bases and J gave up 3 bases; unmatched junction bases: 7. CDR1 is KGHDR and CDR2 is SFDVKD in the germline V gene.

This chain links TRBV5-1 with TRBJ1-5; possibly TRBD1 for D (5 bases). Germline V lookup: CDR1 SGHRS, CDR2 YFSETQ. CDR3 length: 15 residues. Trimming left V 4 bases short and J 4 bases short, with 15 bases between. The CDR3 protein is CASSLLGRGNQPQHF. In DNA form, the CDR3 reads TGCGCCAGCAGCCTATTGGGACGGGGGAATCAGCCCCAGCATTTT.

This rearrangement joins TRBV7-2 to TRBJ1-2, with D perhaps TRBD1 (5 bases). Looked up from germline, CDR1 is SGHTA and CDR2 is FQGNSA. This CDR3 has 14 amino acids. The ends were cut back, 1 base at V and 4 bases at J, with 10 bases in the middle. The CDR3 region has the DNA TGTGCCAGCAGCTTAGGGGGGTTAGGCTATGGCTACACCTTC. It codes for CASSLGGLGYGYTF.

CDR3 bases: TGTGCCAGCAGCGTAGAAGGGACCGCTGGAAACACCATATATTTT. Translating it yields CASSVEGTAGNTIYF. The chain uses TRBV9 and TRBJ1-3, with D maybe TRBD1 (5 bases). The V end lost 0 bases, the J end lost 2 bases, and 9 bases lay between the germline ends. The CDR3 is 15 amino acids. Germline CDR1 SGDLS, CDR2 YYNGEE.

The genes are TRBV28 and TRBJ2-3; 8 bases are shared with TRBD2. V lost 7 bases to trimming and J lost 8 bases; unmatched junction nucleotides: 8. CDR1 and CDR2 (germline): MDHEN, SYDVKM. This CDR3 is built from 13 residues. The CDR3 DNA reads TGTGCCAGCATCGGGCGGGAGGCTGTTACGCAGTATTTT. Protein: CASIGREAVTQYF.